These 8 T cell receptor beta chains were sequenced from one sample in a study of CD8 T cells in cerebrospinal fluid in Alzheimer's disease. With the 10x single-cell sequencing reads reprocessed, TCRdb shows one record per CDR3 protein and no DNA. The sample has over 1,500 distinct CDR3 sequences. Sequences were obtained from cerebrospinal fluid. The receptor set was obtained from a human donor with mild cognitive impairment.

This clonotype ranks as medium-sized in terms of frequency. The chain recombines TRBV6-1 with TRBJ2-2; with no DNA, the TCRdb D assignment of TRBD2 cannot be verified. The CDR3 has 14 residues. Germline lookup yields CDR1 MNHNS and CDR2 SASEGT. The CDR3 sequence: CASSEGREVGELFF.

Measured by frequency, this clonotype is medium-sized. CDR3 region: CASSANYGYTF. This chain connects TRBV9 to TRBJ1-2. Germline CDR1 reads SGDLS; CDR2 reads YYNGEE. This CDR3 has 11 amino acids.

J is TRBJ2-2 and V is TRBV24-1; no DNA is available, so the TRBD2 call from TCRdb remains unchecked. The CDR3 is 15 residues long. Germline lookup yields CDR1 KGHDR and CDR2 SFDVKD. This CDR3 is CATRGLAGSTGELFF.

Considering frequency, this clonotype is medium-sized. This chain connects TRBV6-5 to TRBJ1-1; TCRdb returns TRBD1, unconfirmable since there is no DNA. The CDR3 runs 12 residues. Germline assignment: CDR1 MNHEY and CDR2 SVGAGI. The CDR3 loop is CASSYKGRGAFF.

This clonotype shows up as medium-sized by frequency. This chain connects TRBV29-1 to TRBJ2-7; TCRdb names TRBD1, which stays unverified in the absence of DNA. The CDR3 spans 13 residues. From germline, CDR1 is SQVTM and CDR2 ANQGSEA. The CDR3 sequence: CSVRDRSSYEQYF.

This clonotype shows up as medium-sized by frequency. The chain uses TRBV12-3 or TRBV12-4 and TRBJ1-2. The CDR3 is 14 amino acids. The CDR3 reads CASSLAKGNYGYTF.

This clonotype is classed as medium-sized by frequency. This chain connects TRBV14 to TRBJ2-7. CDR3 length: 13 amino acids. Germline CDR1 reads SGHDN; CDR2 reads FVKESK. Here the CDR3 reads CASSQAYSYEQYF.

By frequency, this clonotype registers medium-sized. The rearrangement uses TRBV18 and TRBJ1-2. CDR1 and CDR2 (germline): KGHSH, LQKENI. There are 15 residues in the CDR3. The CDR3: CASSPPEQPNYGYTF.